What follows are 9 T cell receptor beta chains derived from one specimen sequenced in a study of blood T cell repertoires in COVID-19. TCRdb's table, derived via immunoSEQ multiplex PCR, lists solely in-frame clones and lacks some. This table holds about 190,000 clones, almost 90% found once. Sequenced input: peripheral blood. All receptors derive from a man between 50 and 59 years old with acute or convalescent COVID-19.

The chain links TRBV18 to TRBJ1-2; D perhaps matches TRBD1 (6 bases). CDR1 is KGHSH, CDR2 LQKENI, per germline. V was clipped by 0 bases and J by 2 bases, with 19 bases between them. This CDR3 is built from 18 residues. For the CDR3, the DNA is TGTGCCAGCTCACCACCTGGGAGTTCGGGGGGCGCGAACTATGGCTACACCTTC. This translates into CASSPPGSSGGANYGYTF.

The J gene is TRBJ1-5, the V gene TRBV7-9; possible D gene TRBD1, 5 bases. This CDR3 spans 16 amino acids. V lost 4 bases, J lost 2 bases, and 15 bases lay in between. CDR1 and CDR2 from the germline V gene are SEHNR and FQNEAQ (reference sequence). CDR3 nucleotide sequence: TGTGCCAGCAGCTGGGGGGAAACCAAGGGCAATCAGCCCCAGCATTTT. Translating gives CASSWGETKGNQPQHF.

The chain carries TRBV10-2 and TRBJ2-7; D remains unclear. The CDR3 covers 14 residues. Per germline, CDR1 WSHSY and CDR2 SAAADI. V was shortened by 7 bases and J by 1 base, with 14 bases between the two germline ends. This CDR3 is CASMGETFSYEQYF. In nucleotides, the CDR3 is TGCGCCAGCATGGGCGAGACCTTTTCCTACGAGCAGTACTTC.

The V and J genes are TRBV27 and TRBJ2-2; TRBD2 aligns across 8 bases. The CDR3 has 16 amino acids. CDR1 and CDR2 (germline): MNHEY, SMNVEV (reference sequence). J gave up 4 bases and V 2 bases, and 6 bases lay outside the gene matches. CDR3 residues: CASSLAGTRGTGELFF. CDR3 in DNA: TGTGCCAGCAGTTTAGCCGGGACTAGAGGCACCGGGGAGCTGTTTTTT.

V is TRBV3-1 (or the pseudogene TRBV3-2) and J is TRBJ1-6, with D possibly TRBD1 on 5 matching bases. CDR3 length: 16 amino acids. CDR1 LGHDT and CDR2 YNNKEL come from the germline V gene (reference sequence). The germline V and J ends were trimmed by 0 bases and 8 bases, with 14 bases remaining between them. CDR3 nucleotides: TGTGCCAGCAGCCAAGACCGTGGGGGGTTATATTCACCCCTCCACTTT. Amino acids: CASSQDRGGLYSPLHF.

The J gene is TRBJ1-4, the V gene TRBV23-1, with D possibly matching TRBD1 (5 bases). TRBV23-1 is placed among ORFs of uncertain function. This CDR3 comprises 16 residues. Trimming removed 2 bases from V and 0 bases from J, with 10 bases in between. The CDR3: CASSQDSDSTNEKLFF. CDR3 DNA: TGCGCCAGCAGTCAAGACAGTGATTCAACTAATGAAAAACTGTTTTTT.

The chain links TRBV28 to TRBJ2-7; D is perhaps TRBD1 (5 bases). The germline V gene has CDR1 MDHEN and CDR2 SYDVKM. V was cut by 7 bases and J by 0 bases, with 13 bases left in between. The CDR3 spans 14 residues. CDR3 sequence (DNA): TGTGCCAGCACCCTCTCAGGGTCCTCCTACGAGCAGTACTTC. This encodes CASTLSGSSYEQYF.

The chain couples TRBV11-2 to TRBJ2-2; D gene ambiguous. The germline V gene has CDR1 SGHAT and CDR2 FQNNGV. The CDR3 is 16 residues long. V lost 1 base to trimming and J lost 0 bases, with 9 bases between them. CDR3 nucleotide sequence: TGTGCCAGCAGCTTAGGGCCCCCGCCGAACACCGGGGAGCTGTTTTTT. This gives the protein CASSLGPPPNTGELFF.

V usage is TRBV19 and J usage is TRBJ1-5; a possible D gene is TRBD1 (5 bases). V lost 4 bases and J 0 bases, leaving 7 bases between the germline ends. CDR3 length: 14 amino acids. Per the germline V gene, CDR1 is LNHDA and CDR2 is SQIVND (reference sequence). DNA for the CDR3: TGTGCCAGTAGTAGGGACTTTAGCAATCAGCCCCAGCATTTT. It is translated as CASSRDFSNQPQHF.